This is a list of T cell receptor beta chains from one sample in a study of blood T cell repertoires in COVID-19. Sequencing used immunoSEQ multiplex PCR; TCRdb keeps in-frame clones, though not all of them. In the table there are roughly 200,000 clones, about 81% of which are singletons. What was sequenced was peripheral blood. These receptors all stem from a woman aged 80 or over with COVID-19, enrolled during active disease. CDR3s include the opening cysteine and the closing phenylalanine or tryptophan. Fields, in order: V gene, clone size, D gene, J gene, CDR3 DNA, CDR3 protein. A D gene is named only where the DNA matches it firmly. The size field is filled for only some rows; it gives once, few, many or a size class.

TRBV7-9,.,TRBD1,TRBJ1-3,TGTGCCAGCAGCTTCAACAGGGGCTTCGGTGGAAACACCATATATTTT,CASSFNRGFGGNTIYF
TRBV6-4,.,.,TRBJ2-7,TGTGCCAGCAGTGACGGCAGGGGGGCCTACGAGCAGTACTTC,CASSDGRGAYEQYF
TRBV7-9,.,.,TRBJ2-2,TGTGCCAGCAGCTTCCAGATCGGAGTCACCGGGGAGCTGTTTTTT,CASSFQIGVTGELFF
TRBV5-6,.,TRBD1,TRBJ2-7,TGTGCCAGCAGCGGCAGGGGACAGGGGATTTGGTACGAGCAGTACTTC,CASSGRGQGIWYEQYF
TRBV5-1,.,TRBD2,TRBJ2-3,TGCGCCAGCAGCTTGGTCGGTAGCGGGAGGGACCCAGATACGCAGTATTTT,CASSLVGSGRDPDTQYF
TRBV7-2,.,TRBD2,TRBJ2-6,TGTGCCAGCAGCTCCCACGGACTAGCGCGTTACTCTGGGGCCAACGTCCTGACTTTC,CASSSHGLARYSGANVLTF
TRBV5-1,.,TRBD1,TRBJ1-5,TGCGCCAGCAGCTTGACGACAGGGGGCGGTCAGCCCCAGCATTTT,CASSLTTGGGQPQHF
TRBV5-1,.,.,TRBJ2-3,TGCGCCAGCAGCGACTTCACGGATACGCAGTATTTT,CASSDFTDTQYF
TRBV5-1,.,.,TRBJ2-2,TGCGCCAGCAGCTTGGATGTAGACACCGGGGAGCTGTTTTTT,CASSLDVDTGELFF
TRBV19,.,TRBD1,TRBJ1-1,TGTGCCAGTAGTAGGGGACAGATCATGAACACTGAAGCTTTCTTT,CASSRGQIMNTEAFF
TRBV19,.,.,TRBJ2-5,TGTGCCAGTAAGGGGCCCTCAGGGGATGGGGAGACCCAGTACTTC,CASKGPSGDGETQYF
TRBV18,.,TRBD2,TRBJ2-2,TGTGCCAGCTCACCCGGACTAGCGGGAGCCGGGGAGCTGTTTTTT,CASSPGLAGAGELFF
TRBV10-2,.,.,TRBJ2-7,TGCGCCAGCAGACTACACCGGGATGGCTCCTACGAGCAGTACTTC,CASRLHRDGSYEQYF
TRBV29-1,.,.,TRBJ1-2,TGCAGCGTTGGGTTAGCGGGAACCAACTATGGCTACACCTTC,CSVGLAGTNYGYTF
TRBV2,once,TRBD2,TRBJ2-1,TGCGCGTGTGTGCGGGAGTGGAACAATGAGCAGTTCTTC,CACVREWNNEQFF
TRBV5-1,.,.,TRBJ1-2,TGCGCCAGCAGCTTGACTCCACCCTATGGCTACACCTTC,CASSLTPPYGYTF